The rows below give T cell receptor beta chains drawn from one sample of a study of tumor-infiltrating lymphocytes in primary liver carcinoma. TCRdb reprocessed the multiplex PCR reads via MiXCR and lists one record per CDR3 protein. The profile shows roughly 180,000 distinct CDR3 sequences, over 50% of them singletons. Source material: peripheral blood. These receptors came from a man between 35 and 55 years old with primary liver carcinoma and hepatitis B virus infection. The CDR3 runs from the conserved cysteine through the conserved F or W. A D gene is named only where the DNA matches it firmly. Clone size is not always given. Where it is, it says once, few, many or a class for expanded clones.

v_call: TRBV28; d_call: -; clone_size: few; j_call: TRBJ1-5; cdr3_nt: TGTGCCAGCAGCCCTAGTATCGGCCTGGGCAGCTTGAATCAGCCCCAGCATTTT; cdr3_aa: CASSPSIGLGSLNQPQHF
v_call: TRBV30; d_call: -; clone_size: once; j_call: TRBJ2-5; cdr3_nt: TGTGCCTGGAGTAGGGGGGACCAAGAGACCCAGTACTTC; cdr3_aa: CAWSRGDQETQYF
v_call: TRBV9; d_call: TRBD1; clone_size: -; j_call: TRBJ1-1; cdr3_nt: TGTGCCAGTAGCGGTGGGGGACAGCCGAACACTGAAGCTTTCTTT; cdr3_aa: CASSGGGQPNTEAFF
v_call: TRBV5-4; d_call: -; clone_size: -; j_call: TRBJ2-2; cdr3_nt: TGTGCCAGCACTTCCTTTGGGAACACCGGGGAGCTGTTTTTT; cdr3_aa: CASTSFGNTGELFF
v_call: TRBV4-2; d_call: -; clone_size: few; j_call: TRBJ2-5; cdr3_nt: TGTGCCAGCAGCCACCGGGCCTCAGAAGAGACCCAGTACTTC; cdr3_aa: CASSHRASEETQYF
v_call: TRBV6-5; d_call: TRBD1; clone_size: -; j_call: TRBJ2-7; cdr3_nt: TGTGCCAGCAGCTCCCCGGACAGGGGACACAACGAGCAGTACTTC; cdr3_aa: CASSSPDRGHNEQYF
v_call: TRBV10-3; d_call: TRBD2; clone_size: -; j_call: TRBJ2-1; cdr3_nt: TGTGCCATCAGAGGGGGTAGCGGGGACTACAATGAGCAGTTCTTC; cdr3_aa: CAIRGGSGDYNEQFF
v_call: TRBV12-3/TRBV12-4; d_call: -; clone_size: -; j_call: TRBJ2-1; cdr3_nt: TGTGCCAGCAGTTTACCTGGGATTATTATGAATGAGCAGTTCTTC; cdr3_aa: CASSLPGIIMNEQFF
v_call: TRBV10-2; d_call: -; clone_size: -; j_call: TRBJ2-5; cdr3_nt: TGCGCCAGCAGTGGGAGCGATGGGGAGACCCAGTACTTC; cdr3_aa: CASSGSDGETQYF
v_call: TRBV11-1; d_call: -; clone_size: -; j_call: TRBJ2-1; cdr3_nt: TGTGCCAGCAGCTTAGCGGGAGACCAGTTCTTT; cdr3_aa: CASSLAGDQFF
v_call: TRBV4-2; d_call: -; clone_size: once; j_call: TRBJ1-2; cdr3_nt: TGTGCCAGCAGCCAAGAGACAGCCTCGAATGGCTACATCTTC; cdr3_aa: CASSQETASNGYIF
v_call: TRBV29-1; d_call: -; clone_size: -; j_call: TRBJ2-1; cdr3_nt: TGCAGCGTTGAAGTTTTGACACCCAACCTCTACAATGAGCAGTTCTTC; cdr3_aa: CSVEVLTPNLYNEQFF
v_call: TRBV7-9; d_call: TRBD2; clone_size: few; j_call: TRBJ2-1; cdr3_nt: TGTGCCAGCAGCTCAGCGGGAGGGAACTACAATGAGCAGTTCTTC; cdr3_aa: CASSSAGGNYNEQFF
v_call: TRBV11-2; d_call: TRBD2; clone_size: -; j_call: TRBJ2-7; cdr3_nt: TGTGCCAGCAGCGCGCGGACAGGAGGACTAGCGGGAGGGCCTAGCTACGAGCAGTACTTC; cdr3_aa: CASSARTGGLAGGPSYEQYF
v_call: TRBV29-1; d_call: TRBD1; clone_size: -; j_call: TRBJ2-5; cdr3_nt: TGCAGCGTTGCAAGGCAGGGGGAGACCCGGTACTTC; cdr3_aa: CSVARQGETRYF
v_call: TRBV11-3; d_call: TRBD1; clone_size: many; j_call: TRBJ2-1; cdr3_nt: TGTGCCAGCAGCCCCGGGACAGGGTACAATGAGCAGTTCTTC; cdr3_aa: CASSPGTGYNEQFF
v_call: TRBV14; d_call: -; clone_size: -; j_call: TRBJ2-7; cdr3_nt: TGTGCCAGCAGGAAACAGGGATCCTACGAGCAGTACTTC; cdr3_aa: CASRKQGSYEQYF
v_call: TRBV28; d_call: -; clone_size: -; j_call: TRBJ1-6; cdr3_nt: TGTGCCAGTGACCAGTGGGGGTCGTCTAGGCGGCATAATTCACCCCTCCACTTT; cdr3_aa: CASDQWGSSRRHNSPLHF
v_call: TRBV12-3/TRBV12-4; d_call: -; clone_size: -; j_call: TRBJ1-1; cdr3_nt: TGTGCCAGCGGCTACGGTGGGTGGGATACTGAAGCTTTCTTT; cdr3_aa: CASGYGGWDTEAFF